One sample yielded the 21 T cell receptor beta chains listed below, sequenced in a study of read filtering for tumor transcriptome and immune sequencing. Molecular barcoded adaptors covering alpha/delta and beta/gamma chains were used on 400 ng RNA. TCRdb used MiXCR to reprocess the reads, holding one entry per CDR3 protein. The sample contains about 39,000 distinct CDR3 sequences, roughly an eighth of which appear only once. Sequencing was carried out using a population of CD138-negative cells sorted from bone marrow. Receptor source: a donor at least 40 years old with multiple myeloma.

Many counts were recorded for this clonotype. A much larger clone sits a single nucleotide away, making a read error possible. The chain has TRBV7-3 and TRBJ2-1, with D perhaps assigned TRBD1 or TRBD2 (5 bases each). Trimming shortened V by 4 bases and J by 0 bases, and 13 bases separated the two germline ends. Germline-derived CDR1 and CDR2 are SGHTA and FQGTGA. The CDR3 is 16 residues long. The CDR3: CASSSPPGTSYNEQFF. The CDR3 DNA reads as TGTGCCAGCAGCTCCCCCCCCGGGACCTCCTACAATGAGCAGTTCTTC.

This clonotype was seen many times. This may be a read error, as it is one base from a much larger clone. The genes are TRBV20-1 and TRBJ2-1; 8 nucleotides agree with TRBD2. The CDR3 runs 15 residues. Germline-derived CDR1 and CDR2 are DFQATT and SNEGSKA (reference sequence). The CDR3 DNA sequence: TGCAGTGCTAGTGTATCGGGGGGGGAGTACAAGGAGCAGTTCTTC. This encodes CSASVSGGEYKEQFF.

In its sample, this clonotype was seen many times. The chain links TRBV6-5 to TRBJ2-2; TRBD1 matches at 7 bases. This CDR3 is 14 amino acids long. V lost 6 bases and J lost 2; bases outside the gene matches: 3. Germline V gene data show CDR1 as MNHEY and CDR2 as SVGAGI. In nucleotides, the CDR3 is TGTGCCAGCAGACGGGACAGAAACACCGGGGAGCTGTTTTTT. Residues: CASRRDRNTGELFF.

This clonotype was detected many times. The chain combines TRBV6-5 with TRBJ2-7; D is ambiguous. The V and J ends lost 10 bases and 5 bases respectively, with 30 bases between them. Germline V gene lookup returns CDR1 MNHEY and CDR2 SVGAGI. There are 17 residues in the CDR3. The CDR3 region is CAKIVVYNHPVVHEQYF. The CDR3 DNA reads TGTGCCAAGATTGTGGTTTACAACCACCCCGTCGTCCACGAGCAGTACTTC.

As concerns this clonotype: Its ends do not fully match the called genes, so a read error is possible. The CDR3: CASSLDGGGYNEQSF. In DNA, the CDR3 is TGTGCCAGCAGCTTAGATGGCGGAGGATACAATGAGCAGTCCTTC. This chain links TRBV11-3 with TRBJ2-1, with D possibly being TRBD2 (5 bases). The CDR3 has 15 residues. Germline values: CDR1 SGHNT, CDR2 YENEEA.

This clonotype was detected many times. The V and J genes are TRBV4-1 and TRBJ1-5, with 8 bases lining up with TRBD1. The CDR3 totals 16 residues. CDR1 MGHRA and CDR2 YSYEKL come from the germline V gene. With V trimmed by 0 bases and J by 7 bases, 8 bases remained unmatched. The CDR3: CASSQDLGTGYQPQHF. The CDR3 region has the DNA TGCGCCAGCAGCCAAGATCTGGGGACAGGTTACCAGCCCCAGCATTTT.

This clonotype came up a few times. With a much larger clone just one base away, this may be a read error. The V call is TRBV5-1, the J call TRBJ1-1; no definite D call. Germline V gives CDR1 SGHRS, CDR2 YFSETQ. CDR3 length: 14 amino acids. V lost 4 bases to trimming and J lost 0 bases, with 10 bases between them. CDR3 protein: CASSPDVMNTEAFF. DNA for the CDR3: TGCGCCAGCAGCCCGGACGTGATGAACACTGAAGCTTTCTTT. The full variable domain, with the rest looked up from reference TRBV5-1 and TRBJ1-1, is KAGVTQTPRYLIKTRGQQVTLSCSPISGHRSVSWYQQTPGQGLQFLFEYFSETQRNKGNFPGRFSGRQFSNSRSEMNVSTLELGDSALYLCASSPDVMNTEAFFGQGTRLTVV.

Ten or more counts support this clonotype. This chain joins TRBV7-6 and TRBJ2-1; 11 bases map to TRBD2. Germline lookup yields CDR1 SGHVS and CDR2 FNYEAQ. This CDR3 has 16 amino acids. With V trimmed by 5 bases and J by 5 bases, 8 bases remained unmatched. This chain's CDR3 is CASSTTSSGRNNEQFF. CDR3 coding DNA: TGTGCCAGCAGCACTACCTCTAGCGGGAGGAACAATGAGCAGTTCTTC.

This chain joins TRBV10-3 and TRBJ1-1; D is unresolved. V was cut by 9 bases and J by 0 bases, with 11 bases left in between. The CDR3 totals 13 residues. CDR1 is ENHRY, CDR2 SYGVKD, per germline. The CDR3 reads CAIAITMNTEAFF. CDR3 coding DNA: TGTGCCATTGCGATTACCATGAACACTGAAGCTTTCTTT.

As for this clonotype: The conserved phenylalanine or tryptophan normally closing the CDR3 is absent here, so this likely arose from a read error. The chain carries TRBV7-3 and TRBJ2-1; D unresolved. CDR3 length equals 15 residues. The V and J ends lost 2 bases and 2 bases respectively, with 10 bases between them. Germline V gives CDR1 SGHTA, CDR2 FQGTGA. CDR3 protein: CASSLAETTYNEQFL. In nucleotides, the CDR3 is TGTGCCAGCAGCTTAGCGGAGACAACCTACAATGAGCAGTTCCTC.

This clonotype was seen repeatedly, ten times or more. The chain has TRBV20-1 and TRBJ1-5; 9 positions agree with TRBD1. The V segment lost 4 bases and the J segment 4 bases; nucleotides outside the gene matches: 5. The germline CDR1 and CDR2 sequences are DFQATT and SNEGSKA (reference sequence). The CDR3 extends over 14 amino acids. For the CDR3, the DNA is TGCAGTGCTAACCGAGACAGGGGGAATCAGCCCCAGCATTTT. Amino acid sequence: CSANRDRGNQPQHF.

This clonotype was seen ten or more times. The chain links TRBV10-3 to TRBJ2-2; D call uncertain. The germline V and J ends were trimmed by 7 bases and 7 bases, with 16 bases remaining between them. CDR1 and CDR2 (germline): ENHRY, SYGVKD. The CDR3 covers 14 residues. The CDR3 protein is CAITESITRGELFF. The CDR3, as DNA: TGTGCCATCACCGAGTCCATCACCCGCGGGGAGCTGTTTTTT.

For this clonotype: A much larger clonotype is one base distant, so this may be a read error. This chain links TRBV7-6 with TRBJ2-3; D gene ambiguous. The length of the CDR3 is 11 residues. Trimming shortened V by 5 bases and J by 7 bases, and 7 bases separated the two germline ends. Germline V lookup: CDR1 SGHVS, CDR2 FNYEAQ. CDR3 residues: CASSDGNTQYF. Here the CDR3 DNA reads TGTGCCAGCAGCGATGGAAATACGCAGTATTTT.

This clonotype has at least ten counts. The chain links TRBV5-1 to TRBJ1-1; TRBD1 might be the D (6 bases). Germline loops: CDR1 SGHRS, CDR2 YFSETQ. The V and J ends lost 0 bases and 8 bases respectively, with 11 bases between them. The CDR3 runs 13 residues. CDR3 region: CASSLARTEEAFF. CDR3 nucleotide sequence: TGCGCCAGCAGCTTGGCCAGGACAGAAGAAGCTTTCTTT.

This clonotype was observed many times. Here the CDR3 reads CASSESTASSGDTQYF. The CDR3 DNA is TGCGCCAGCAGTGAGTCGACGGCAAGCTCAGGAGATACGCAGTATTTT. The chain couples TRBV10-1 to TRBJ2-3; D not resolved. Per germline, CDR1 WNHNN and CDR2 SYGVQD (reference sequence). CDR3 length equals 16 residues. V was clipped by 0 bases and J by 5 bases, with 15 bases between them.

This clonotype occurred many times. The J gene is TRBJ2-5, the V gene TRBV20-1; no firm D call. Germline CDR1 is DFQATT and CDR2 is SNEGSKA (reference sequence). V shed 7 bases and J shed 5 bases, with 14 bases lying between them. The CDR3 runs 12 residues. The CDR3 spells CSGKGGRETQYF. The CDR3 nucleotides read TGCAGTGGGAAGGGCGGCCGGGAGACCCAGTACTTC.

The chain couples TRBV6-5 to TRBJ2-2, with D possibly being TRBD1 (5 bases). The CDR3 totals 13 residues. V lost 7 bases to trimming and J lost 3 bases, with 9 bases between them. Germline values: CDR1 MNHEY, CDR2 SVGAGI. The CDR3 loop reads CASNQGDTGELFF. For the CDR3, the DNA is TGTGCCAGCAATCAAGGGGACACCGGGGAGCTGTTTTTT.

There are many counts of this clonotype. The chain links TRBV3-1 to TRBJ1-1; 9 bases map to TRBD1. Germline V gene sequence: CDR1 LGHDT, CDR2 YNNKEL (reference sequence). The J segment lost 10 bases and the V segment lost 4 bases, leaving 10 bases of the junction unmatched. This CDR3 spans 14 amino acids. The CDR3 reads CASSLGGQGPGAFF. CDR3 nucleotide sequence: TGTGCCAGCAGCCTCGGAGGACAGGGGCCAGGAGCTTTCTTT.

This clonotype was observed at least ten times. The V call is TRBV29-1, the J call TRBJ2-2, with D possibly TRBD1 on 6 matching bases. The CDR3 consists of 13 residues. Germline V lookup: CDR1 SQVTM, CDR2 ANQGSEA. V was trimmed by 7 bases and J by 6 bases, leaving 15 bases between them. CDR3 sequence (DNA): TGCAGCGCCCGAACAGGGTCGGCCGGGGAGCTGTTTTTT. Its translation is CSARTGSAGELFF.

This clonotype was observed many times. The chain combines TRBV10-1 with TRBJ1-1, with 9 bases aligning to TRBD1. The length of the CDR3 is 14 residues. Germline V lookup: CDR1 WNHNN, CDR2 SYGVQD (reference sequence). J was trimmed by 6 bases and V by 3 bases; bases with no gene match: 5. The CDR3 loop is CASSDLQGAAEAFF. The DNA for the CDR3 is TGCGCCAGCAGTGATTTACAGGGGGCTGCTGAAGCTTTCTTT.

This clonotype was found many times. The V and J genes are TRBV7-9 and TRBJ2-3, with TRBD2 as a possible D gene (5 bases). CDR3 size: 14 residues. The germline V and J ends were trimmed by 5 bases and 4 bases, with 13 bases remaining between them. Germline values: CDR1 SEHNR, CDR2 FQNEAQ (reference sequence). The CDR3 sequence: CASSQTRVADTQYF. CDR3 DNA: TGTGCCAGCAGCCAAACGAGGGTCGCAGATACGCAGTATTTT.